One and the same sample provided the 24 T cell receptor beta chains below, sequenced in a study of cytomegalovirus exposure and HLA in healthy donors. The primer mix had 60 Vbeta and 13 Jbeta primers. TCRdb keeps only in-frame clones here, not all; method: immunoSEQ multiplex PCR. The repertoire consists of roughly 140,000 clones, with 64% occurring once and the leading ten covering 3%. The specimen sequenced was PBMCs. The receptors were gathered from a woman in her twenties or thirties in good health and CMV-seropositive.

The chain joins TRBV7-9 to TRBJ2-5; a possible D gene is TRBD1 (5 bases). In germline, CDR1 is SEHNR, CDR2 FQNEAQ (reference sequence). There are 14 residues in the CDR3. V was cut by 1 base and J by 2 bases, with 8 bases left in between. The chain's CDR3 is CASSLGRAQETQYF. The CDR3 DNA follows: TGTGCCAGCAGCTTAGGCAGGGCACAAGAGACCCAGTACTTC.

The rearrangement uses TRBV5-4 and TRBJ1-1; D not resolved. Germline V lookup: CDR1 SGHNT, CDR2 YYREEE (reference sequence). Trimming took off 4 bases at V and 0 bases at J, with 4 bases between the two ends. This CDR3 has 12 amino acids. The CDR3 reads CASSLLNTEAFF. CDR3 in DNA: TGTGCCAGCAGCCTATTGAACACTGAAGCTTTCTTT.

The gene calls are TRBV7-7 and TRBJ2-1, with D perhaps TRBD2 (5 bases). V lost 5 bases, J lost 2 bases, and 16 bases lay in between. Germline CDR1 reads SSHAT; CDR2 reads FNYEAQ (reference sequence). The CDR3 covers 16 residues. In nucleotides, the CDR3 is TGTGCCAGCAGCCCGATCGCCCTAGCCCCCTACAATGAGCAGTTCTTC. Its translation is CASSPIALAPYNEQFF.

CDR3 DNA sequence: TGTGCCAGCAGTGACCAGGGGAGCTCCTACAATGAGCAGTTCTTC. Encoded protein: CASSDQGSSYNEQFF. The chain links TRBV6-1 to TRBJ2-1; D possibly corresponds to TRBD1 (6 bases). The V end lost 3 bases, the J end lost 0 bases, and 9 bases lay between the germline ends. Germline loops: CDR1 MNHNS, CDR2 SASEGT. The length of the CDR3 is 15 residues.

This clone came up once. J is TRBJ1-6 and V is TRBV28; 11 nucleotides match TRBD1. V shed 7 bases, J shed 10 bases, and the junction held 9 bases outside the gene matches. This CDR3 contains 15 residues. Germline CDR1 is MDHEN and CDR2 is SYDVKM. The chain's CDR3 is CASIRGTGGWSPLHF. CDR3 nucleotide sequence: TGTGCCAGCATTAGAGGGACAGGGGGGTGGTCACCCCTCCACTTT.

The V call is TRBV6-5, the J call TRBJ2-1; D ambiguous. Per germline, CDR1 MNHEY and CDR2 SVGAGI. Trimming pared 6 bases from V and 3 bases from J, leaving 12 bases between. This CDR3 has 14 residues. The CDR3 loop reads CASRMETYYNEQFF. CDR3 in DNA: TGTGCCAGCAGAATGGAGACTTACTACAATGAGCAGTTCTTC.

Only a few counts were recorded for this clone. The CDR3 DNA reads as TGTGCCAGCAGCCGACCCCTAGCGGGGGAGGCCGGGGAGCTGTTTTTT. The encoded protein is CASSRPLAGEAGELFF. The chain is built from TRBV5-6 and TRBJ2-2; 10 bases align to TRBD2. V was pared by 4 bases and J by 6 bases, with 9 bases of the junction left unmatched. The CDR3 has 16 amino acids. Germline V gene lookup returns CDR1 SGHDT and CDR2 YYEEEE.

Notes on this clone: No conserved phenylalanine or tryptophan is present at the end of the CDR3, so a read error is the likely explanation. This rearrangement joins TRBV13 to TRBJ1-1; D is unclear. The ends were cut back, 5 bases at V and 4 bases at J, with 11 bases in the middle. The CDR3 totals 13 residues. Germline assignment: CDR1 PRHDT and CDR2 FYEKMQ (reference sequence). CDR3 protein: CASSPPRLTEAFL. CDR3 in DNA: TGTGCCAGCAGCCCCCCCCGTCTCACTGAAGCTTTCCTT.

The chain joins TRBV30 to TRBJ2-5, with D maybe TRBD1 (5 bases). Per germline, CDR1 GTSNPN and CDR2 SVGIG (reference sequence). CDR3 size: 14 residues. Deletions cut 0 bases from V and 5 bases from J, with 13 bases between. The CDR3: CAWSVGAYPETQYF. The CDR3 DNA sequence: TGTGCCTGGAGTGTAGGGGCTTATCCGGAGACCCAGTACTTC.

J is TRBJ1-6 and V is TRBV10-3; D remains unclear. V lost 6 bases and J 4 bases, leaving 7 bases between the germline ends. The CDR3 covers 13 residues. Germline V gene sequence: CDR1 ENHRY, CDR2 SYGVKD. DNA for the CDR3: TGTGCCATCAGCACAGATTATAATTCACCCCTCCACTTT. Translation: CAISTDYNSPLHF.

This clone was seen a handful of times. The chain uses TRBV30 and TRBJ1-2; TRBD1 matches 7 bases. With V trimmed by 3 bases and J by 8 bases, 12 bases remained unmatched. CDR1 GTSNPN and CDR2 SVGIG come from the germline V gene (reference sequence). The CDR3 has 14 residues. For the CDR3, the DNA is TGTGCCTGGAGGCCGACAGGGTCTGCTTCGGGCTACACCTTC. It yields the protein CAWRPTGSASGYTF.

This chain uses TRBV6-6 with TRBJ1-6; D is ambiguous. The ends were cut back, 0 bases at V and 4 bases at J, with 10 bases in the middle. CDR3 length equals 16 residues. Germline CDR1 and CDR2: MNHNY and SVGAGI (reference sequence). CDR3 in DNA: TGTGCCAGCAGTTACTCCCGACGGGATTATAATTCACCCCTCCACTTT. Its translation is CASSYSRRDYNSPLHF.

The chain recombines TRBV4-1 with TRBJ2-7; a possible D gene is TRBD2 (6 bases). Per the germline V gene, CDR1 is MGHRA and CDR2 is YSYEKL. The CDR3 loop spans 14 amino acids. Trimming cost V 3 bases and J 2 bases, with 11 bases left between them. In nucleotides, the CDR3 is TGCGCCAGCAGCCAGAGACTAGGCACCTACGAGCAGTACTTC. Translation gives CASSQRLGTYEQYF.

This clone was seen more than once but under ten times. The genes are TRBV11-2 and TRBJ1-1; D uncertain. The CDR3 spans 14 residues. Trimming removed 3 bases at V and 1 base at J, with 9 bases between. The germline CDR1 and CDR2 sequences are SGHAT and FQNNGV. The DNA for the CDR3 is TGTGCCAGCAGCTTGCAGGTTTGGAACACTGAAGCTTTCTTT. It is translated as CASSLQVWNTEAFF.

This clone was recorded a few times. J is TRBJ2-5 and V is TRBV30; 7 nucleotides align to TRBD1. Germline V CDR1 and CDR2: GTSNPN, SVGIG (reference sequence). V lost 3 bases to trimming and J lost 0 bases; unmatched junction nucleotides: 4. The CDR3 totals 14 residues. The CDR3 region is CAWSQGVNQETQYF. Written as DNA, the CDR3 is TGTGCCTGGAGCCAGGGGGTTAACCAAGAGACCCAGTACTTC. Combining the CDR3 with reference TRBV30 and TRBJ2-5 gives the whole variable domain SQTIHQWPATLVQPVGSPLSLECTVEGTSNPNLYWYRQAAGRGLQLLFYSVGIGQISSEVPQNLSASRPQDRQFILSSKKLLLSDSGFYLCAWSQGVNQETQYFGPGTRLLVL.

This clone was counted between two and nine times. The chain has TRBV5-6 and TRBJ1-2; the D gene is possibly TRBD1 (6 bases). CDR3 length equals 12 residues. From germline, CDR1 is SGHDT and CDR2 YYEEEE. V was cut by 2 bases and J by 7 bases, with 9 bases left in between. The DNA of the CDR3 is TGTGCCAGCAGCTTTACAGGGTTTGGCTACACCTTC. Protein product: CASSFTGFGYTF.

This clone was found a few times. This CDR3 is CASSYAGSYGYTF. CDR3 nucleotides: TGTGCCAGCAGTTACGCAGGCAGCTATGGCTACACCTTC. The V gene is TRBV6-5, the J gene TRBJ1-2; the D is unclear. Germline CDR1 reads MNHEY; CDR2 reads SVGAGI. The V end was cut by 2 bases, the J end by 4 bases, with 8 bases between. There are 13 residues in the CDR3.

The chain combines TRBV23-1 with TRBJ2-7; TRBD1 is a possible D gene (6 bases). TRBV23-1 is identified as an open reading frame with a role that is uncertain. With 6 bases removed from V and 3 bases from J, the gap between germline ends came to 18 bases. The CDR3 is 15 amino acids. Written as DNA, the CDR3 is TGCGCCAGCAGGGAACTAACAGGGAGAGGCTACGAGCAGTACTTC. This sequence encodes CASRELTGRGYEQYF.

This clone came up a few times. This chain links TRBV10-2 with TRBJ1-5; the match to TRBD1 covers 9 bases. The V segment lost 5 bases and the J segment 0 bases; nucleotides outside the gene matches: 2. The germline V gene encodes CDR1 WSHSY and CDR2 SAAADI. The CDR3 runs to 15 residues. The CDR3 nucleotides are TGCGCCAGCAGTAGGACAGGGGATAGCAATCAGCCCCAGCATTTT. Encoded protein: CASSRTGDSNQPQHF.

The CDR3 region is CASSLGPLYQETQYF. The CDR3 bases are TGTGCCAGCAGCTTAGGTCCATTGTACCAAGAGACCCAGTACTTC. The rearrangement links TRBV7-8 to TRBJ2-5; D remains unclear. This CDR3 is 15 amino acids long. Trimming left V 1 base short and J 0 bases short, with 9 bases between. Germline V gives CDR1 SGHVS, CDR2 FQNEAQ.

The chain links TRBV28 to TRBJ1-6; D might be TRBD1 (5 bases). Per the germline V gene, CDR1 is MDHEN and CDR2 is SYDVKM. The CDR3 loop spans 13 amino acids. The V end lost 3 bases, the J end lost 8 bases, and 8 bases lay between the germline ends. The chain's CDR3 is CASSFPRDSPLHF. The CDR3 nucleotides are TGTGCCAGCAGTTTTCCCAGGGATTCACCCCTCCACTTT.

This clone has only a few counts. The chain couples TRBV5-6 to TRBJ2-3, with D maybe TRBD1 (6 bases). V lost 5 bases and J 7 bases, leaving 11 bases between the germline ends. Germline V gene lookup returns CDR1 SGHDT and CDR2 YYEEEE. The CDR3 consists of 12 residues. CDR3 residues: CASRSDRNTQYF. The DNA for the CDR3 is TGTGCCAGCAGGAGTGACAGGAATACGCAGTATTTT.

The table lists this clone with a few counts. Other DNA sequences in the sample encode the same CDR3. This chain links TRBV6-6 with TRBJ1-1; no definite D call. Trimming left V 2 bases short and J 3 bases short, with 10 bases between. The length of the CDR3 is 14 residues. Germline assignment: CDR1 MNHNY and CDR2 SVGAGI (reference sequence). For the CDR3, the DNA is TGTGCCAGCAGTTACAGCATACCCGACACTGAAGCTTTCTTT. Encoded protein: CASSYSIPDTEAFF.

This chain joins TRBV7-9 and TRBJ2-5; 8 positions match TRBD2. J lost 4 bases, V lost 1 base, and 11 bases had no gene match. This CDR3 has 17 residues. Germline CDR1 SEHNR, CDR2 FQNEAQ (reference sequence). The CDR3 here is CASSLEAGVRGGETQYF. The CDR3 DNA sequence: TGTGCCAGCAGCTTAGAAGCGGGAGTACGGGGAGGAGAGACCCAGTACTTC.